The source of this T cell receptor (beta chain) is a study of blood T cell repertoires in COVID-19. Study context: Sources were T cells, B-cell-depleted T cells, or PBMCs; the material itself was cDNA or gDNA.

Only in-frame clones appear in the TCRdb table, and some are missing; sequencing was by immunoSEQ multiplex PCR. The sample contains around 110,000 clones, roughly 80% of which appear only once. V lost 2 bases and J lost 6, with 2 bases in between. Germline CDR1 and CDR2: KGHDR and SFDVKD. The CDR3 runs 11 residues. The rearrangement uses TRBV24-1 and TRBJ2-3; D is undetermined. Material for sequencing was peripheral blood. The origin of this receptor is a man aged 25-45 years with acute or convalescent COVID-19. The CDR3 sequence: CATSDSDTQYF. The DNA of the CDR3 is TGTGCCACCAGTGATTCTGATACGCAGTATTTT.